The present T cell receptor (beta chain) was sequenced within a study of T cell responses to AZD1222 COVID-19 vaccine. The trim removed 6 bases at V and 7 bases at J, leaving 6 bases unmatched. Germline V gives CDR1 MNHEY, CDR2 SVGEGT. This CDR3 has 13 amino acids. TCRdb's table, derived via immunoSEQ multiplex PCR, lists solely in-frame clones and lacks some. The sample holds 67,000 or so clones; roughly 84% are singletons and the top ten take 8% to 10%. Source: peripheral blood, taken on day 0 of AZD1222 vaccination. The TCR sequence derives from an adult in good health. V is TRBV6-2 or TRBV6-3 and J is TRBJ2-3; TRBD2 matches 8 bases. CDR3 region: CASSRGTRNTQYF. CDR3 coding DNA: TGTGCCAGCAGCCGCGGGACTAGGAATACGCAGTATTTT.